Presented here are 26 T cell receptor beta chains from one specimen sequenced in a study of CD8 T cells in ankylosing spondylitis. TCRdb called the 5' RACE reads again in MiXCR, with one record for every CDR3 protein. The profile shows 200,000 or so distinct CDR3 sequences, about an eighth of them singletons. The sample comprised blood, either unsorted or a sorted T cell fraction (not recorded which). The receptors shown here come from a female donor with ankylosing spondylitis or in good health (not recorded which).

This clonotype was seen only a few times. The rearrangement joins TRBV7-3 to TRBJ1-2, with D tentatively TRBD1 (6 bases). CDR3 size: 13 residues. V shed 5 bases and J shed 8 bases, with 15 bases lying between them. In germline, CDR1 is SGHTA, CDR2 FQGTGA. The CDR3 spells CASSPGTGLGYTF. The DNA of the CDR3 is TGTGCCAGCAGCCCGGGTACAGGGTTGGGCTACACCTTC.

This clonotype was observed a handful of times. V gene TRBV7-6 combines with J gene TRBJ1-1; TRBD1 matches at 11 bases. The germline V gene has CDR1 SGHVS and CDR2 FNYEAQ. The CDR3 contains 14 residues. V dropped 5 bases and J dropped 6; count of bases not matched to a gene: 5. The CDR3 nucleotides read TGTGCCAGCAGCCCCTGGGACAGGGGGTCTGAAGCTTTCTTT. Its translation: CASSPWDRGSEAFF. Supplemented by reference TRBV7-6 and TRBJ1-1, the full variable domain reads GAGVSQSPRYKVTKRGQDVALRCDPISGHVSLYWYRQALGQGPEFLTYFNYEAQQDKSGLPNDRFSAERPEGSISTLTIQRTEQRDSAMYRCASSPWDRGSEAFFGQGTRLTVV.

This clonotype was seen many times. The chain has TRBV20-1 and TRBJ1-1; perhaps TRBD1 as D (5 bases). This CDR3 spans 15 amino acids. The V gene lost 3 bases and the J gene lost 2 bases, with 16 bases spanning the gap. Germline assignment: CDR1 DFQATT and CDR2 SNEGSKA (reference sequence). The CDR3 DNA follows: TGCAGTGCTAGGCAGGGAGGGGACTTTAACACTGAAGCTTTCTTT. It specifies CSARQGGDFNTEAFF.

The table lists this clonotype with many counts. The genes are TRBV20-1 and TRBJ2-7; D uncertain. The CDR3 has 13 residues. The germline CDR1 and CDR2 sequences are DFQATT and SNEGSKA (reference sequence). Trimming removed 5 bases from V and 0 bases from J, with 11 bases in between. The CDR3 region has the DNA TGCAGTGCTCCCTATGGGGACTCCTACGAGCAGTACTTC. Translating gives CSAPYGDSYEQYF.

V usage is TRBV7-2 and J usage is TRBJ2-6; the D call may be TRBD1 or TRBD2 (7 bases each). The V end lost 5 bases, the J end lost 2 bases, and 10 bases lay between the germline ends. There are 15 residues in the CDR3. The germline gives CDR1 SGHTA, CDR2 FQGNSA. DNA of the CDR3: TGTGCCAGCAGCCAGGGGGGGACTGGGGCCAACGTCCTGACTTTC. Amino acids: CASSQGGTGANVLTF.

This clonotype was recorded many times. This chain uses TRBV7-9 with TRBJ1-1; D is uncertain. This CDR3 has 12 amino acids. V dropped 5 bases and J dropped 6 bases, with 10 bases sitting between them. The V gene's germline CDR1 is SEHNR and CDR2 FQNEAQ (reference sequence). The CDR3 DNA reads as TGTGCCAGCAGCGCCCGGAGATCTGAAGCTTTCTTT. Translated, it gives CASSARRSEAFF. Using reference TRBV7-9 and TRBJ1-1 for the parts outside the CDR3, the full variable domain is DTGVSQNPRHKITKRGQNVTFRCDPISEHNRLYWYRQTLGQGPEFLTYFQNEAQLEKSRLLSDRFSAERPKGSFSTLEIQRTEQGDSAMYLCASSARRSEAFFGQGTRLTVV.

This clonotype has a count of ten or more. The chain carries TRBV4-2 and TRBJ2-2, with TRBD2 as a possible D gene (5 bases). Germline CDR1 LGHNA, CDR2 YNFKEQ. V gave up 3 bases and J gave up 2 bases, with 10 bases separating them. This CDR3 spans 15 amino acids. The DNA for the CDR3 is TGTGCCAGCAGCCACCCCGGGGTCAACACCGGGGAGCTGTTTTTT. Its protein product is CASSHPGVNTGELFF.

The gene calls are TRBV12-3 or TRBV12-4 and TRBJ2-1, with 16 bases that match TRBD2. The CDR3 totals 19 residues. With 10 bases clipped from V and 2 bases from J, the junction kept 14 bases outside the gene matches. CDR3 coding DNA: TGTGCCACCGCAGCGAAGGGACTAGCGGGAGGGAGGGCCTACAATGAGCAGTTCTTC. Its translation: CATAAKGLAGGRAYNEQFF.

This clonotype was counted ten times or more. V gene TRBV5-1 combines with J gene TRBJ2-7, with no clear D. V gave up 2 bases and J gave up 3 bases, with 15 bases separating them. Germline CDR1 is SGHRS and CDR2 is YFSETQ. The CDR3 consists of 15 residues. CDR3 bases: TGCGCCAGCAGCTTAGCGACTTATTCGGGCTACGAGCAGTACTTC. As protein: CASSLATYSGYEQYF.

V is TRBV7-6 and J is TRBJ2-1; 11 bases line up with TRBD2. Germline CDR1 SGHVS, CDR2 FNYEAQ. CDR3 length: 17 amino acids. V gave up 5 bases and J gave up 9 bases; unmatched junction bases: 15. The CDR3 loop is CASSETLAGGPSSEQFF. CDR3 nucleotides: TGTGCCAGCAGCGAAACCTTAGCGGGAGGGCCGTCCTCTGAGCAGTTCTTC.

This clonotype has only a few counts. The CDR3 nucleotides read TGTGCCAGCAGTTTACCGCTAGCGGGAAGTACAGATACGCAGTATTTT. Its translation is CASSLPLAGSTDTQYF. The J gene is TRBJ2-3, the V gene TRBV28, with TRBD2 identical over 9 bases. This CDR3 contains 16 residues. Trimming at V came to 2 bases and at J to 3 bases, leaving 6 bases not matched to a gene. CDR1 is MDHEN, CDR2 SYDVKM, per germline.

V is TRBV5-1 and J is TRBJ2-5; 7 nucleotides agree with TRBD2. Germline CDR1 and CDR2: SGHRS and YFSETQ. J gave up 2 bases and V 0 bases, and 7 bases lay outside the gene matches. This CDR3 is built from 16 residues. CDR3 coding DNA: TGCGCCAGCAGCTTGGGTCCAGCGGGAAGACAAGAGACCCAGTACTTC. The encoded protein is CASSLGPAGRQETQYF.

V is TRBV7-2 and J is TRBJ2-1; 8 bases are shared with TRBD1. CDR3 size: 16 residues. With V trimmed by 2 bases and J by 7 bases, 10 bases remained unmatched. Germline V gene data show CDR1 as SGHTA and CDR2 as FQGNSA. The CDR3 spells CASSLMGQAIGNEQFF. DNA of the CDR3: TGTGCCAGCAGCTTAATGGGACAGGCGATCGGGAATGAGCAGTTCTTC.

This clonotype was seen ten or more times. The chain joins TRBV6-2 or TRBV6-3 to TRBJ2-5; tentative D call: TRBD2 (6 bases). CDR3 length: 15 amino acids. Germline lookup yields CDR1 MNHEY and CDR2 SVGEGT. Between the trimmed V and J ends, which lost 4 bases and 2 bases, there was a span of 14 bases. The CDR3 loop reads CASSWIGRSQETQYF. In nucleotides, the CDR3 is TGTGCCAGCAGTTGGATCGGGAGAAGTCAAGAGACCCAGTACTTC.

This clonotype was found many times. The gene calls are TRBV7-2 and TRBJ2-1; 10 bases fit TRBD2. Trimming removed 8 bases from V and 5 bases from J; junction bases left unmatched: 3. This CDR3 region has 13 residues. Germline V gene lookup returns CDR1 SGHTA and CDR2 FQGNSA. CDR3 DNA: TGTGCCAGCCGAGCGGGAGGGAACAATGAGCAGTTCTTC. Residues: CASRAGGNNEQFF.

This clonotype has ten or more counts. The V call is TRBV14, the J call TRBJ2-1; 7 bases align to TRBD2. V gave up 4 bases and J gave up 3 bases; unmatched junction bases: 9. CDR3 length: 16 amino acids. Germline assignment: CDR1 SGHDN and CDR2 FVKESK. The CDR3 coding sequence is TGTGCCAGCAGCCGGGCTAGCGGAATTTTCTACAATGAGCAGTTCTTC. It encodes CASSRASGIFYNEQFF.

This clonotype was picked up many times. J is TRBJ2-1 and V is TRBV9, with 11 nucleotides matching TRBD2. V lost 2 bases, J lost 5 bases, and 6 bases stayed unmatched. The CDR3 sequence is 16 residues long. In germline, CDR1 is SGDLS, CDR2 YYNGEE. CDR3 DNA: TGTGCCAGCAGCGTCCAGGGGACTAGCGGAAACAATGAGCAGTTCTTC. This translates into CASSVQGTSGNNEQFF.

This clonotype was counted at least ten times. This sequence joins TRBV7-7 and TRBJ2-1; D is unresolved. V was shortened by 1 base and J by 7 bases, with 8 bases between the two germline ends. In germline, CDR1 is SSHAT, CDR2 FNYEAQ (reference sequence). CDR3 size: 13 residues. The CDR3 nucleotides read TGTGCCAGCAGCTTAGGGCTAGAAAATGAGCAGTTCTTC. It specifies CASSLGLENEQFF. The full variable domain, rest sourced from reference TRBV7-7 and TRBJ2-1, is GAGVSQSPRYKVTKRGQDVTLRCDPISSHATLYWYQQALGQGPEFLTYFNYEAQPDKSGLPSDRFSAERPEGSISTLTIQRTEQRDSAMYRCASSLGLENEQFFGPGTRLTVL.

This clonotype was detected many times. The rearrangement joins TRBV6-6 to TRBJ1-1; no clear D gene. Germline V lookup: CDR1 MNHNY, CDR2 SVGAGI (reference sequence). The CDR3 has 10 amino acids. The CDR3 loop reads CAVMNTEAFF. CDR3 nucleotides: TGTGCAGTTATGAACACTGAAGCTTTCTTT.

This clonotype occurred many times. CDR3 coding DNA: TGCGCCAGCAGCTTGGGCTGGGACACAGATACGCAGTATTTT. Amino acid sequence: CASSLGWDTDTQYF. The chain links TRBV5-1 to TRBJ2-3; no firm D call. Trimming took 0 bases from V and 2 from J, leaving 7 bases between them. The CDR3 spans 14 residues. CDR1 is SGHRS, CDR2 YFSETQ, per germline.

This clonotype was detected many times. The chain recombines TRBV11-2 with TRBJ2-3; possible D gene TRBD2, 5 bases. CDR3 length: 18 residues. The V end was cut by 4 bases, the J end by 0 bases, with 20 bases between. Germline assignment: CDR1 SGHAT and CDR2 FQNNGV. DNA of the CDR3: TGTGCCAGCAGCTCCCTTCTGCTAGGCGGGCCGAGCACAGATACGCAGTATTTT. Translated, it gives CASSSLLLGGPSTDTQYF.

This clonotype was counted ten times or more. This chain joins TRBV27 and TRBJ1-2, with 7 bases identical to TRBD1. Germline-derived CDR1 and CDR2 are MNHEY and SMNVEV (reference sequence). The CDR3 covers 15 residues. V gave up 5 bases and J gave up 2 bases; unmatched junction bases: 8. As DNA, the CDR3 is TGTGCCAGCAGTCCCAACCCGACAGGGAACTATGGCTACACCTTC. Translated, it gives CASSPNPTGNYGYTF.

The CDR3 sequence is CASSSGVAGMNNEQFF. The CDR3 bases are TGCGCCAGCAGCAGCGGGGTAGCGGGGATGAACAATGAGCAGTTCTTC. J is TRBJ2-1 and V is TRBV5-1; 8 positions match TRBD2. The CDR3 sequence is 16 residues long. Germline lookup yields CDR1 SGHRS and CDR2 YFSETQ. V was pared by 4 bases and J by 5 bases, with 11 bases of the junction left unmatched.

This clonotype was counted many times. This chain joins TRBV7-3 and TRBJ2-7; TRBD2 matches 7 bases. The germline CDR1 and CDR2 sequences are SGHTA and FQGTGA. The CDR3 is made up of 14 amino acids. Trimming took 3 bases from V and 4 from J; bases not matched to a gene: 6. DNA of the CDR3: TGTGCCAGCAGCTTGGGGAGGGGAGGTTACGAGCAGTACTTC. Translated: CASSLGRGGYEQYF.

The J gene is TRBJ2-3, the V gene TRBV6-2 or TRBV6-3; TRBD2 aligns across 7 bases. Germline loops: CDR1 MNHEY, CDR2 SVGEGT. V lost 8 bases, J lost 10 bases, and 18 bases stayed unmatched. The CDR3 extends over 15 amino acids. DNA of the CDR3: TGTGCCAGCGGGACTACCGGGAGTCGTGGGGATCCGCAGTATTTT. It translates to CASGTTGSRGDPQYF.

This clonotype has at least ten counts. The V gene is TRBV20-1, the J gene TRBJ2-7; TRBD2 aligns across 10 bases. V lost 5 bases, J lost 9 bases, and 7 bases stayed unmatched. Germline CDR1 DFQATT, CDR2 SNEGSKA (reference sequence). This CDR3 has 12 residues. In nucleotides, the CDR3 is TGCAGTGCTCTAGCGGGAGATTGGGTGCAGTACTTC. Translating gives CSALAGDWVQYF.